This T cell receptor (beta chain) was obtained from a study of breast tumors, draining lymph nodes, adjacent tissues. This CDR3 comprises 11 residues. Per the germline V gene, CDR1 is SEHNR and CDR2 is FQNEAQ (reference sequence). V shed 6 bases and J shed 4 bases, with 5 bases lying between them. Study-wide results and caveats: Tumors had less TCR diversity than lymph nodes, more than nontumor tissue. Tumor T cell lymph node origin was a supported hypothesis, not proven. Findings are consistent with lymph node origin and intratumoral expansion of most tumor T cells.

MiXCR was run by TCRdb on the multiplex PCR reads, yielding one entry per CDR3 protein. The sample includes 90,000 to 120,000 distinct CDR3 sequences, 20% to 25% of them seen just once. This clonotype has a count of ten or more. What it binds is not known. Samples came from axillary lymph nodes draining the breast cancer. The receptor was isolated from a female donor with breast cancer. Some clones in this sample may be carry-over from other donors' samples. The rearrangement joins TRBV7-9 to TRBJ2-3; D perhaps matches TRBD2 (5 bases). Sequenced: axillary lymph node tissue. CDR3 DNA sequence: TGTGCCAGCAGGAGGGCAGATACGCAGTATTTT. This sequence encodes CASRRADTQYF.